This T cell receptor (beta chain) came from a study of CD8+CD57+ T cells in acquired aplastic anemia. About the research overall: Sorted CD4+ and CD8+ cells yielded 3 to 3.5 ug of DNA on average. The average read count for CD4+ cells in healthy donors was 10 million to 12 million.

This CDR3 contains 14 residues. Trimming took off 6 bases at V and 6 bases at J, with 14 bases between the two ends. Germline V CDR1 and CDR2: SEHNR, FQNEAQ (reference sequence). Investigators profiled TCR beta VDJ and CDR3 from genomic DNA template. TCRdb used MiXCR to reprocess the reads, holding one entry per CDR3 protein. Among approximately 380,000 distinct CDR3 sequences, 65% to 80% were seen once, and the ten largest hold 3.5% to 4.5%. A remark on this clonotype: Its antigen is unidentified.

Whole-study results and caveats: Any difference that existed in CD8+ Simpson's diversity between patients and controls was not significant. In common between the patients and the controls were twenty-nine CD8+ CDR3 sequences.

The source is a human donor in good health, serving as a control. Material: sorted CD4+, CD8+, or CD8+CD57+ T cells (not recorded which) from PBMCs. The chain uses TRBV7-9 and TRBJ2-2; D call uncertain. As DNA, the CDR3 is TGTGCCAGCAGTGTTTTGGACCGGGCCGGGGAGCTGTTTTTT. This sequence encodes CASSVLDRAGELFF. The entire variable domain, with the rest obtained from reference TRBV7-9 and TRBJ2-2, is as follows: DTGVSQNPRHKITKRGQNVTFRCDPISEHNRLYWYRQTLGQGPEFLTYFQNEAQLEKSRLLSDRFSAERPKGSFSTLEIQRTEQGDSAMYLCASSVLDRAGELFFGEGSRLTVL.